One and the same sample provided the 23 T cell receptor beta chains below, sequenced in a study of cytomegalovirus exposure and HLA in healthy donors. Both 60 Vbeta primers and 13 Jbeta primers went into the PCR. Using immunoSEQ multiplex PCR, the repertoire was profiled, and TCRdb retains in-frame clones only, with some absent. The sample records 200,000 or so clones, just over 75% being singletons. Sequenced sample: PBMCs. These TCRs come from a man in his late teens or twenties in good health and CMV-seronegative.

The rearrangement links TRBV9 to TRBJ2-5, with unresolved D. This CDR3 region has 12 residues. Trimming cost V 0 bases and J 7 bases, with 7 bases left between them. Germline V gives CDR1 SGDLS, CDR2 YYNGEE. This CDR3 reads CASSVGSGTQYF. CDR3 nucleotides: TGTGCCAGCAGCGTAGGGAGTGGGACCCAGTACTTC.

This clone came up a few times. The chain carries TRBV7-8 and TRBJ1-2; 8 bases are shared with TRBD1. The CDR3 spans 13 residues. The germline V gene has CDR1 SGHVS and CDR2 FQNEAQ. With V trimmed by 1 base and J by 8 bases, 3 bases remained unmatched. CDR3 loop: CASSLGTGYGYTF. The CDR3 region has the DNA TGTGCCAGCAGCTTAGGGACAGGGTACGGCTACACCTTC.

This clone occurred a few times. The rearrangement links TRBV5-4 to TRBJ2-5; D call uncertain. The CDR3 covers 13 residues. Germline assignment: CDR1 SGHNT and CDR2 YYREEE (reference sequence). CDR3 coding DNA: TGTGGCCATTCGTCGGTGTCCGAAGAGACCCAGTACTTC. This sequence encodes CGHSSVSEETQYF.

This chain uses TRBV23-1 with TRBJ1-5, with a possible D match to TRBD1 (5 bases). TRBV23-1 is given ORF status, its function remaining uncertain. This CDR3 contains 17 residues. V lost 5 bases and J 2 bases, leaving 19 bases between the germline ends. CDR3 nucleotide sequence: TGCGCCAGCAGTTTCTCCACCCGACAGTTTTGCAATCAGCCCCAGCATTTT. Residues: CASSFSTRQFCNQPQHF.

This chain connects TRBV2 to TRBJ2-5; possibly TRBD1 for D (5 bases). CDR3 length: 14 residues. Trimming shortened V by 4 bases and J by 4 bases, and 13 bases separated the two germline ends. Germline lookup yields CDR1 SNHLY and CDR2 FYNNEI. CDR3 amino acids: CASSGGQIRETQYF. The DNA for the CDR3 is TGTGCCAGCAGTGGGGGCCAAATACGAGAGACCCAGTACTTC. Looking up the rest from reference TRBV2 and TRBJ2-5 gives the full variable domain: EPEVTQTPSHQVTQMGQEVILRCVPISNHLYFYWYRQILGQKVEFLVSFYNNEISEKSEIFDDQFSVERPDGSNFTLKIRSTKLEDSAMYFCASSGGQIRETQYFGPGTRLLVL.

The genes are TRBV5-4 and TRBJ2-5; the match to TRBD2 covers 7 bases. J lost 5 bases, V lost 0 bases, and 10 bases had no gene match. CDR3 length: 16 amino acids. CDR1 and CDR2 (germline): SGHNT, YYREEE (reference sequence). CDR3 in amino acids: CASSLAYRGVRETQYF. The CDR3 coding sequence is TGTGCCAGCAGCTTGGCCTATCGGGGGGTAAGGGAGACCCAGTACTTC.

The rearrangement uses TRBV7-2 and TRBJ2-7, with a weak D call TRBD2 (6 bases). Germline CDR1 is SGHTA and CDR2 is FQGNSA. This CDR3 has 15 amino acids. With 5 bases removed from V and 0 bases from J, the gap between germline ends came to 14 bases. The DNA for the CDR3 is TGTGCCAGCAGCCCATATAGCGGATCCTCCTACGAGCAGTACTTC. Translating gives CASSPYSGSSYEQYF.

This chain joins TRBV4-2 and TRBJ2-5, with a tentative D call TRBD2 (5 bases). This CDR3 contains 17 residues. CDR1 LGHNA and CDR2 YNFKEQ come from the germline V gene. Trimming cost V 0 bases and J 5 bases, with 19 bases left between them. The CDR3 is CASSQDGVSLRGETQYF. The CDR3, as DNA: TGTGCCAGCAGCCAAGATGGCGTCTCCTTGCGAGGGGAGACCCAGTACTTC.

This clone has just a few counts. The gene calls are TRBV28 and TRBJ2-5; possible D gene TRBD2, 6 bases. V lost 10 bases to trimming and J lost 2 bases, with 17 bases between them. This CDR3 region has 14 residues. Germline CDR1 is MDHEN and CDR2 is SYDVKM. For the CDR3, the DNA is TGTGCCATTCAGAAGAGGCTAGCGCAAGAGACCCAGTACTTC. Amino acid sequence: CAIQKRLAQETQYF.

The chain combines TRBV11-2 with TRBJ2-7; D unresolved. Germline V gene lookup returns CDR1 SGHAT and CDR2 FQNNGV. This CDR3 is built from 13 residues. The V gene lost 5 bases and the J gene lost 2 bases, with 10 bases spanning the gap. DNA for the CDR3: TGTGCCAGCAGCGGGCCCTCAGCCTACGAGCAGTACTTC. Protein: CASSGPSAYEQYF.

About this clone: Distinct nucleotide sequences in the sample also encode this CDR3. The J gene is TRBJ2-7, the V gene TRBV9, with 7 bases identical to TRBD2. The V segment lost 5 bases and the J segment 4 bases; nucleotides outside the gene matches: 9. Per germline, CDR1 SGDLS and CDR2 YYNGEE. This CDR3 is 14 amino acids long. The CDR3 sequence is CASSVGGGAYEQYF. In DNA, the CDR3 is TGTGCCAGCAGTGTTGGGGGGGGAGCTTACGAGCAGTACTTC.

The J gene is TRBJ1-2, the V gene TRBV18, with D uncertain. CDR3 length equals 13 residues. CDR1 KGHSH and CDR2 LQKENI come from the germline V gene. The V gene lost 1 base and the J gene lost 6 bases, with 9 bases spanning the gap. CDR3 nucleotides: TGTGCCAGCTCACCACGTCAGGTCGATGGCTACACCTTC. The encoded protein is CASSPRQVDGYTF.

This clone came up a few times. The chain carries TRBV27 and TRBJ2-5; weak D call: TRBD2 (6 bases). The germline CDR1 and CDR2 sequences are MNHEY and SMNVEV (reference sequence). Trimming removed 1 base from V and 13 bases from J, with 16 bases in between. CDR3 length: 13 amino acids. The CDR3 here is CASSLYGGKFPYF. The CDR3 DNA is TGTGCCAGCAGTTTATACGGCGGGAAGTTTCCGTACTTC.

This sequence joins TRBV30 and TRBJ1-5, with TRBD1 as a possible D gene (5 bases). From germline, CDR1 is GTSNPN and CDR2 SVGIG (reference sequence). V was pared by 3 bases and J by 2 bases, with 14 bases between. The CDR3 spans 15 residues. CDR3 sequence reads: CAWRAGGLGNQPQHF. Here the CDR3 DNA reads TGTGCCTGGAGGGCCGGGGGTTTGGGCAATCAGCCCCAGCATTTT.

The chain has TRBV7-9 and TRBJ1-1; D ambiguous. Germline CDR1 and CDR2: SEHNR and FQNEAQ (reference sequence). CDR3 length: 14 amino acids. Trimming took 5 bases from V and 0 from J, leaving 10 bases between them. CDR3 in DNA: TGTGCCAGCAGCCCCGGTCGAATGAACACTGAAGCTTTCTTT. Translated, it gives CASSPGRMNTEAFF.

The chain uses TRBV7-8 and TRBJ1-1, with 9 bases aligning to TRBD1. CDR1 is SGHVS and CDR2 is FQNEAQ in the germline V gene. CDR3 length equals 15 residues. After removal of 5 bases from V and 4 bases from J, the junction contained 8 bases not matched to a gene. CDR3 protein: CASSPQGAARTEAFF. The CDR3 nucleotides are TGTGCCAGCAGCCCACAGGGGGCCGCCCGCACTGAAGCTTTCTTT. The full variable domain, its missing parts supplied by reference TRBV7-8 and TRBJ1-1, is GAGVSQSPRYKVAKRGQDVALRCDPISGHVSLFWYQQALGQGPEFLTYFQNEAQLDKSGLPSDRFFAERPEGSVSTLKIQRTQQEDSAVYLCASSPQGAARTEAFFGQGTRLTVV.

The V gene is TRBV2, the J gene TRBJ2-2; 8 nucleotides agree with TRBD2. Germline V lookup: CDR1 SNHLY, CDR2 FYNNEI. CDR3 size: 15 residues. After removal of 4 bases from V and 1 base from J, the junction contained 2 bases not matched to a gene. Here the CDR3 DNA reads TGTGCCAGCAGTGGCAGCGGGAGGAACACCGGGGAGCTGTTTTTT. It specifies CASSGSGRNTGELFF.

The chain carries TRBV2 and TRBJ2-2; D is possibly TRBD1 (5 bases). Germline assignment: CDR1 SNHLY and CDR2 FYNNEI. The CDR3 runs to 14 residues. V lost 6 bases to trimming and J lost 1 base, with 9 bases between them. This CDR3 reads CASRGLRNTGELFF. The CDR3, as DNA: TGTGCCAGCAGGGGGCTTAGGAACACCGGGGAGCTGTTTTTT.

The chain is built from TRBV6-1 and TRBJ2-3, with TRBD1 as a possible D gene (5 bases). V was trimmed by 5 bases and J by 4 bases, leaving 10 bases between them. The germline gives CDR1 MNHNS, CDR2 SASEGT. The CDR3 length is 13 residues. CDR3 nucleotides: TGTGCCAGCAGTCAGCGACAGCCAGATACGCAGTATTTT. Its translation is CASSQRQPDTQYF.

The CDR3 is CASSLPGQGEKLFF. As DNA, the CDR3 is TGTGCCAGCAGTTTACCCGGACAGGGTGAAAAACTGTTTTTT. The rearrangement links TRBV28 to TRBJ1-4, with 8 bases aligning to TRBD1. V lost 2 bases and J lost 7; bases outside the gene matches: 3. This CDR3 has 14 amino acids. Germline CDR1 is MDHEN and CDR2 is SYDVKM.

V usage is TRBV27 and J usage is TRBJ1-4, with a possible D match to TRBD1 (5 bases). Trimming removed 0 bases at V and 8 bases at J, with 10 bases between. Germline V gene sequence: CDR1 MNHEY, CDR2 SMNVEV (reference sequence). The CDR3 has 14 amino acids. CDR3 sequence: CASSLSKGREKLFF. For the CDR3, the DNA is TGTGCCAGCAGTTTATCGAAGGGGCGCGAAAAACTGTTTTTT.

This sequence joins TRBV28 and TRBJ2-7; D may be TRBD2 (6 bases). This CDR3 spans 13 amino acids. Germline CDR1 reads MDHEN; CDR2 reads SYDVKM. The germline V and J ends were trimmed by 6 bases and 6 bases, with 15 bases remaining between them. The CDR3 region has the DNA TGTGCCAGCAGAATATCGGGGGTGATCGAGCAGTACTTC. Its translation is CASRISGVIEQYF.

This clone was observed a few times. The rearrangement links TRBV7-2 to TRBJ1-1; 9 bases match TRBD1. Germline CDR1 is SGHTA and CDR2 is FQGNSA. The CDR3 length is 14 residues. V trimming: 4 bases; J trimming: 5 bases; junction bases outside the gene matches: 5. The CDR3 reads CASSWDRVDTEAFF. The CDR3 DNA is TGTGCCAGCAGCTGGGACAGGGTTGATACTGAAGCTTTCTTT.